These 8 T cell receptor beta chains share one sample of origin, sequenced in a study of T-cell memory formation after mild COVID-19. TCRdb redid the calling of the 5' RACE reads with MiXCR, one entry per CDR3 protein. The profile shows just under 150,000 distinct CDR3 sequences, about 6% of them singletons. Sample: PBMCs or a T cell subset sorted from them (not recorded which). Receptor source: an adult woman who had mild COVID-19 (a few samples of this study predate the infection). Cell type and time point are not known.

CDR3 region: CSVDDTNNEQFF. The CDR3 nucleotides read TGCAGCGTCGACGACACTAACAATGAGCAGTTCTTC. The J gene is TRBJ2-1, the V gene TRBV29-1; D remains unclear. Germline V lookup: CDR1 SQVTM, CDR2 ANQGSEA. This CDR3 has 12 amino acids. V lost 6 bases, J lost 5 bases, and 11 bases lay in between.

This clonotype has a handful of counts. V gene TRBV12-3 or TRBV12-4 combines with J gene TRBJ1-5; no clear D gene. Trimming removed 3 bases at V and 6 bases at J, with 9 bases between. This CDR3 spans 13 amino acids. CDR3 in DNA: TGTGCCAGCAGTTTGGATCGGGCTCAGCCCCAGCATTTT. This translates into CASSLDRAQPQHF.

The chain carries TRBV5-4 and TRBJ2-5; a weak D match, TRBD1 (6 bases). V was shortened by 6 bases and J by 4 bases, with 19 bases between the two germline ends. The CDR3 loop spans 15 amino acids. CDR1 is SGHNT, CDR2 YYREEE, per germline (reference sequence). The DNA for the CDR3 is TGTGCCAGCACCATGACAGGCAATGGAGGAGAGACCCAGTACTTC. As protein: CASTMTGNGGETQYF.

This clonotype appeared a few times. The J gene is TRBJ2-1, the V gene TRBV4-2; 8 nucleotides match TRBD2. Germline assignment: CDR1 LGHNA and CDR2 YNFKEQ. J gave up 2 bases and V 0 bases, and 3 bases lay outside the gene matches. This CDR3 contains 16 residues. The CDR3 coding sequence is TGTGCCAGCAGCCAAGATCTTAGCGGGACCTACAATGAGCAGTTCTTC. This gives the protein CASSQDLSGTYNEQFF.

This clonotype was recorded at least ten times. The chain uses TRBV5-6 and TRBJ2-1, with TRBD2 identical over 11 bases. V trimming: 1 base; J trimming: 8 bases; junction bases outside the gene matches: 11. This CDR3 is 17 amino acids long. Germline loops: CDR1 SGHDT, CDR2 YYEEEE. The CDR3 sequence is CASSLRPGSGGADEQFF. The CDR3 DNA reads as TGTGCCAGCAGCTTGCGTCCGGGTAGCGGGGGGGCCGATGAGCAGTTCTTC.

This clonotype was counted between two and nine times. The chain uses TRBV20-1 and TRBJ2-1, with 7 bases fitting TRBD2. This CDR3 has 18 amino acids. Germline assignment: CDR1 DFQATT and CDR2 SNEGSKA (reference sequence). After removal of 6 bases from V and 0 bases from J, the junction contained 17 bases not matched to a gene. This chain's CDR3 is CSAAPADFGRYSYNEQFF. The CDR3 DNA is TGCAGTGCCGCACCAGCGGATTTCGGGAGGTACTCCTACAATGAGCAGTTCTTC.

The gene calls are TRBV4-1 and TRBJ2-2, with D perhaps TRBD2 (5 bases). Germline CDR1 is MGHRA and CDR2 is YSYEKL. Trimming took off 4 bases at V and 2 bases at J, with 14 bases between the two ends. The CDR3 length is 16 residues. CDR3 sequence reads: CASSRGGFSNTGELFF. In DNA, the CDR3 is TGCGCCAGCAGCCGAGGCGGGTTCAGCAACACCGGGGAGCTGTTTTTT.

The sample holds many counts of this clonotype. This rearrangement joins TRBV18 to TRBJ2-5; D possibly corresponds to TRBD1 (6 bases). V lost 3 bases, J lost 0 bases, and 11 bases lay in between. The CDR3 loop spans 15 amino acids. Germline CDR1 and CDR2: KGHSH and LQKENI. The CDR3 protein is CASSPTQGYQETQYF. The CDR3 bases are TGTGCCAGCTCACCTACGCAGGGGTACCAAGAGACCCAGTACTTC.